These T cell receptor beta chains were read from a single sample in a study of T cells in Graves' hyperthyroidism and ophthalmopathy. TCRdb called the multiplex PCR reads again in MiXCR, with one record for every CDR3 protein. Among approximately 250,000 distinct CDR3 sequences listed, about 24% were seen once. The sample was blood. These TCRs come from a woman aged 40 to 50 with Graves' ophthalmopathy. Each CDR3 is given with its conserved first and last residue. D genes are given only for firm matches. Some rows mark clone size as missing; the rest say once, few, many or name a class of expanded clone.

CDR3: CASSRQGQPYEQYF
DNA: TGTGCCAGCAGCCGACAGGGACAGCCCTACGAGCAGTACTTC
V: TRBV6-1
J: TRBJ2-7
size: many
D: TRBD1

CDR3: CASSKVLGTANGYTF
DNA: TGTGCCAGTAGTAAGGTGTTGGGGACAGCTAACGGCTACACCTTC
V: TRBV19
J: TRBJ1-2
size: many
D: TRBD1

CDR3: CASSSLLLASGNTIYF
DNA: TGTGCCAGCAGTTCCCTCCTCTTGGCGTCTGGAAACACCATATATTTT
V: TRBV6-5
J: TRBJ1-3
size: once
D: -

CDR3: CAWSAQWPTEAFF
DNA: TGTGCCTGGAGTGCCCAGTGGCCCACTGAAGCTTTCTTT
V: TRBV30
J: TRBJ1-1
size: many
D: -

CDR3: CSVGGDGPTETQYF
DNA: TGCAGCGTTGGAGGGGACGGACCAACGGAGACCCAGTACTTC
V: TRBV29-1
J: TRBJ2-5
size: many
D: -

CDR3: CASSQVGTSGIGEQYF
DNA: TGTGCCAGCAGCCAAGTTGGGACTAGCGGGATTGGGGAGCAGTACTTC
V: TRBV4-2
J: TRBJ2-7
size: many
D: TRBD2

CDR3: CASSLRLAAGELFF
DNA: TGTGCCAGCAGCTTGAGGCTAGCGGCCGGGGAGCTGTTTTTT
V: TRBV5-6
J: TRBJ2-2
size: few
D: TRBD2

CDR3: CSARGPVAGQAEQYF
DNA: TGCAGTGCTAGAGGCCCTGTAGCGGGACAGGCCGAGCAGTACTTC
V: TRBV20-1
J: TRBJ2-7
size: many
D: -

CDR3: CAWSAGLSGNTIYF
DNA: TGTGCCTGGAGTGCGGGACTCTCTGGAAACACCATATATTTT
V: TRBV30
J: TRBJ1-3
size: -
D: -

CDR3: CASSPQSGEWGYEQYF
DNA: TGTGCCAGCAGTCCCCAGTCGGGGGAATGGGGCTACGAGCAGTACTTC
V: TRBV6-5
J: TRBJ2-7
size: many
D: -

CDR3: CSAREGPYGYTF
DNA: TGCAGTGCTAGAGAAGGCCCTTATGGCTACACCTTC
V: TRBV20-1
J: TRBJ1-2
size: many
D: -

CDR3: CASGEDQPQHF
DNA: TGTGCCAGTGGGGAAGATCAGCCCCAGCATTTT
V: TRBV9
J: TRBJ1-5
size: many
D: -

CDR3: CSVDGTTQGVGGGYTF
DNA: TGCAGCGTTGACGGAACGACACAGGGGGTCGGTGGTGGCTACACCTTC
V: TRBV29-1
J: TRBJ1-2
size: -
D: TRBD1

CDR3: CASSPGTSGSETQYF
DNA: TGTGCCAGCTCACCGGGGACTAGCGGGAGTGAGACCCAGTACTTC
V: TRBV18
J: TRBJ2-5
size: few
D: TRBD2

CDR3: CSVGPAGGQETQYF
DNA: TGCAGCGTGGGACCGGCGGGAGGCCAAGAGACCCAGTACTTC
V: TRBV29-1
J: TRBJ2-5
size: many
D: TRBD2

CDR3: CASSQEVGTSSYEQYF
DNA: TGCGCCAGCAGCCAAGAAGTTGGGACAAGCTCCTACGAGCAGTACTTC
V: TRBV4-1
J: TRBJ2-7
size: many
D: -

CDR3: CASSLSGQGNTGELFF
DNA: TGCGCCAGCAGCCTCTCTGGACAGGGGAACACCGGGGAGCTGTTTTTT
V: TRBV5-1
J: TRBJ2-2
size: few
D: TRBD1

CDR3: CASSPHLDRTVGYTF
DNA: TGTGCCAGCAGCCCCCACCTGGACAGGACCGTCGGCTACACCTTC
V: TRBV7-8
J: TRBJ1-2
size: many
D: TRBD1

CDR3: CASSWGRGQETQYF
DNA: TGTGCCAGCAGTTGGGGACGGGGGCAAGAGACCCAGTACTTC
V: TRBV6-5
J: TRBJ2-5
size: many
D: -

CDR3: CASSLETGGNSPLHF
DNA: TGCGCCAGCAGCTTGGAGACAGGGGGAAATTCACCCCTCCACTTT
V: TRBV5-1
J: TRBJ1-6
size: -
D: TRBD1

CDR3: CASRLDRGGISNQPQHF
DNA: TGTGCCAGCAGACTTGACAGGGGGGGAATAAGCAATCAGCCCCAGCATTTT
V: TRBV5-4
J: TRBJ1-5
size: many
D: TRBD1

CDR3: CSADSGSAAYEQYF
DNA: TGCAGTGCAGACAGCGGGAGTGCAGCCTACGAGCAGTACTTC
V: TRBV20-1
J: TRBJ2-7
size: many
D: TRBD2

CDR3: CASSLSGGRGYGYTF
DNA: TGTGCCAGCAGTTTATCCGGCGGTAGGGGCTATGGCTACACCTTC
V: TRBV27
J: TRBJ1-2
size: many
D: -

CDR3: CASSSSIYEQYF
DNA: TGTGCCAGCAGCTCTAGTATCTACGAGCAGTACTTC
V: TRBV7-2
J: TRBJ2-7
size: many
D: -

CDR3: CASEGIRNTEAFF
DNA: TGTGCCAGCGAGGGTATTCGGAACACTGAAGCTTTCTTT
V: TRBV19
J: TRBJ1-1
size: many
D: -

CDR3: CASSPPSGRSGDEQYF
DNA: TGTGCCAGCAGCCCCCCCAGCGGGCGGTCAGGCGACGAGCAGTACTTC
V: TRBV6-9
J: TRBJ2-7
size: many
D: -

CDR3: CSARAPGGGYTF
DNA: TGCAGTGCTAGAGCCCCAGGGGGTGGCTACACCTTC
V: TRBV20-1
J: TRBJ1-2
size: many
D: TRBD1

CDR3: CASSYLGADTQYF
DNA: TGTGCCAGCAGTTACCTTGGAGCAGATACGCAGTATTTT
V: TRBV6-5
J: TRBJ2-3
size: many
D: -

CDR3: CASSYGQGDRETQYF
DNA: TGTGCCAGCAGCTATGGACAGGGGGACCGGGAGACCCAGTACTTC
V: TRBV7-2
J: TRBJ2-5
size: many
D: TRBD1

CDR3: CASRDRAEYTEAFF
DNA: TGTGCCAGCAGGGACAGGGCTGAGTACACTGAAGCTTTCTTT
V: TRBV6-2/TRBV6-3
J: TRBJ1-1
size: few
D: TRBD1

CDR3: CASSLGLGGGDQPQHF
DNA: TGTGCCAGCAGCTTGGGGTTAGGGGGCGGGGATCAGCCCCAGCATTTT
V: TRBV11-2
J: TRBJ1-5
size: many
D: TRBD1

CDR3: CASSPRTSGLAKNIQYF
DNA: TGTGCCAGCAGTCCCCGGACTAGCGGACTAGCCAAAAACATTCAGTACTTC
V: TRBV12-3/TRBV12-4
J: TRBJ2-4
size: many
D: TRBD2

CDR3: CSARVTGELFF
DNA: TGCAGCGCCAGGGTCACCGGGGAGCTGTTTTTT
V: TRBV29-1
J: TRBJ2-2
size: many
D: -

CDR3: CATSDIGSTGELFF
DNA: TGTGCCACCAGTGATATAGGGTCGACCGGGGAGCTGTTTTTT
V: TRBV24-1
J: TRBJ2-2
size: many
D: -

CDR3: CASRTGQGTSITKYEQYF
DNA: TGTGCCAGCAGAACGGGACAGGGGACCTCAATTACGAAGTACGAGCAGTACTTC
V: TRBV6-2/TRBV6-3
J: TRBJ2-7
size: -
D: TRBD1

CDR3: CASSHNFVTGANTEAFF
DNA: TGTGCCAGCAGCCACAACTTCGTGACAGGGGCTAACACTGAAGCTTTCTTT
V: TRBV4-2
J: TRBJ1-1
size: many
D: TRBD1

CDR3: CSAPHTSRSNEQYF
DNA: TGCAGTGCTCCTCACACTAGTAGAAGCAACGAGCAGTACTTC
V: TRBV20-1
J: TRBJ2-7
size: many
D: -

CDR3: CASSQDGVRPNTEAFF
DNA: TGTGCCAGCAGCCAAGATGGGGTAAGGCCGAACACTGAAGCTTTCTTT
V: TRBV3-1
J: TRBJ1-1
size: many
D: -

CDR3: CASRVSGEKLFF
DNA: TGTGCCAGCAGAGTTTCGGGTGAAAAACTGTTTTTT
V: TRBV6-1
J: TRBJ1-4
size: many
D: -

CDR3: CASKTGWGTEAFF
DNA: TGTGCCAGCAAGACAGGGTGGGGCACTGAAGCTTTCTTT
V: TRBV11-2
J: TRBJ1-1
size: many
D: TRBD1

CDR3: CASSPTQWANTGELFF
DNA: TGTGCCAGCAGTCCGACCCAATGGGCGAACACCGGGGAGCTGTTTTTT
V: TRBV11-1
J: TRBJ2-2
size: many
D: -

CDR3: CASSLSTGGRDQITVQYF
DNA: TGTGCCAGCAGCCTATCAACGGGGGGACGGGACCAGATTACGGTGCAGTACTTC
V: TRBV4-2
J: TRBJ2-7
size: many
D: TRBD2

CDR3: CASRPGLAGAEQYF
DNA: TGTGCCAGCAGACCCGGACTAGCGGGAGCCGAGCAGTACTTC
V: TRBV5-8
J: TRBJ2-7
size: -
D: TRBD2

CDR3: CAATRGEREAPQYF
DNA: TGTGCCGCTACGCGGGGGGAGCGGGAGGCCCCCCAGTACTTC
V: TRBV30
J: TRBJ2-5
size: many
D: TRBD2

CDR3: CASSQVAGGGELFF
DNA: TGTGCCAGCAGCCAAGTCGCGGGAGGCGGGGAGCTGTTTTTT
V: TRBV3-1
J: TRBJ2-2
size: many
D: TRBD2

CDR3: CSASGGWALHF
DNA: TGCAGTGCTAGTGGGGGTTGGGCCCTCCACTTT
V: TRBV20-1
J: TRBJ1-6
size: -
D: -

CDR3: CASSQTVAGSYEQYF
DNA: TGTGCCAGCAGCCAAACTGTGGCTGGGTCGTACGAGCAGTACTTC
V: TRBV14
J: TRBJ2-7
size: few
D: -

CDR3: CASSLDETSFYEQYF
DNA: TGTGCCAGCAGCTTAGATGAGACTAGCTTTTACGAGCAGTACTTC
V: TRBV11-2
J: TRBJ2-7
size: many
D: TRBD2

CDR3: CASGKAWGIETQYF
DNA: TGTGCCAGCGGAAAGGCCTGGGGGATTGAGACCCAGTACTTC
V: TRBV27
J: TRBJ2-5
size: many
D: -

CDR3: CASSKTSLQGAEGNTIYF
DNA: TGTGCCAGCAGCAAGACCTCGCTTCAGGGGGCAGAAGGAAACACCATATATTTT
V: TRBV28
J: TRBJ1-3
size: many
D: TRBD1

CDR3: CASSYGPGMSGANVLTF
DNA: TGTGCCAGCAGTTACGGTCCGGGGATGTCTGGGGCCAACGTCCTGACTTTC
V: TRBV6-2/TRBV6-3
J: TRBJ2-6
size: few
D: -

CDR3: CASSASGTGTFGELFF
DNA: TGTGCCAGCAGTGCCTCCGGGACAGGGACCTTCGGGGAGCTGTTTTTT
V: TRBV28
J: TRBJ2-2
size: few
D: TRBD1

CDR3: CASALGTINTGELFF
DNA: TGTGCCAGTGCCCTCGGGACTATCAACACCGGGGAGCTGTTTTTT
V: TRBV19
J: TRBJ2-2
size: many
D: TRBD2

CDR3: CASADPDRRWGYTF
DNA: TGTGCCAGTGCCGACCCGGACAGACGTTGGGGCTACACCTTC
V: TRBV6-2/TRBV6-3
J: TRBJ1-2
size: -
D: -

CDR3: CASSLPPGYEQYF
DNA: TGTGCCAGCAGTTTACCTCCGGGGTACGAGCAGTACTTC
V: TRBV12-3/TRBV12-4
J: TRBJ2-7
size: many
D: -

CDR3: CASSYSPQGRVNTEAFF
DNA: TGTGCCAGCAGTTACTCCCCACAGGGGAGGGTGAACACTGAAGCTTTCTTT
V: TRBV6-5
J: TRBJ1-1
size: many
D: TRBD1

CDR3: CASTQDVNIQYF
DNA: TGTGCCAGCACCCAGGACGTAAACATTCAGTACTTC
V: TRBV12-3/TRBV12-4
J: TRBJ2-4
size: many
D: -

CDR3: CASSFDRWSSTGELFF
DNA: TGTGCCAGCAGCTTCGACAGGTGGTCCTCCACCGGGGAGCTGTTTTTT
V: TRBV7-8
J: TRBJ2-2
size: -
D: -

CDR3: CASTGGLAGETQYF
DNA: TGTGCCAGCACCGGGGGACTAGCGGGAGAGACCCAGTACTTC
V: TRBV6-1
J: TRBJ2-5
size: -
D: TRBD2

CDR3: CASSPGTSGQETQYF
DNA: TGTGCCAGCAGCCCCGGTACTAGCGGACAAGAGACCCAGTACTTC
V: TRBV28
J: TRBJ2-5
size: many
D: TRBD2